This T cell receptor (beta chain) stems from a study of PD-L1 blockade in urothelial cancer. About the research overall: Anywhere from 0 to 3 prior chemotherapy regimens had been received by patients. General observations from the study: Enhanced expansion of tumor-associated blood clones at 3 weeks characterized durable-benefit patients.

Details on this clone: What it binds is not known.

Profiling relied on immunoSEQ multiplex PCR, and the TCRdb table lists in-frame clones only, not all of them. The data show around 20,000 clones, roughly 88% seen once. The CDR3 consists of 15 residues. The V gene lost 3 bases and the J gene lost 3 bases, with 13 bases spanning the gap. The V gene's germline CDR1 is SGDLS and CDR2 YYNGEE. This specimen consisted of PBMCs, obtained around atezolizumab (anti-PD-L1) treatment. J is TRBJ2-1 and V is TRBV9; possible D gene TRBD2, 5 bases. The TCR comes from a man aged 50 to 59 with urothelial cancer. The CDR3 sequence: CASSGGLPYYNEQFF. The CDR3 region has the DNA TGTGCCAGCAGCGGCGGACTTCCCTACTACAATGAGCAGTTCTTC.